This T cell receptor beta chain was retrieved from a study of TIL therapy for anti-PD-1-resistant metastatic lung cancer. In the study overall: By whole-exome sequencing, median non-synonymous tumor mutation burden was roughly 1.4 mutations per megabase. Study results and limitations: Patients were highly selected, enriched for treatment-naive, never-smoker and oncogene-addicted cases.

Points on this clone: Its antigen remains unknown.

Indicated time point: pre-treatment sample, taken before nivolumab and TIL therapy. The CDR3 totals 15 residues. Germline V gene data show CDR1 as SQVTM and CDR2 as ANQGSEA. Trimming removed 0 bases from V and 5 bases from J; junction bases left unmatched: 3. The immunoSEQ assay was v3. Each library reached about 2 million read pairs, or about 4.5-6.5 million at deep level. TCRdb's copy holds only in-frame clones and misses some; the assay was immunoSEQ multiplex PCR. The sample yields about 49,000 clones, 70% to 80% seen once. Sequenced here: blood, sampled at baseline. V is TRBV29-1 and J is TRBJ2-1, with TRBD2 matching over 11 bases. The source of this sequence is a man between 65 and 79 years old with non-small cell lung cancer. Written as DNA, the CDR3 is TGCAGCGTTGAAGAGGGGACTAGCGGACACAATGAGCAGTTCTTC. This translates into CSVEEGTSGHNEQFF.